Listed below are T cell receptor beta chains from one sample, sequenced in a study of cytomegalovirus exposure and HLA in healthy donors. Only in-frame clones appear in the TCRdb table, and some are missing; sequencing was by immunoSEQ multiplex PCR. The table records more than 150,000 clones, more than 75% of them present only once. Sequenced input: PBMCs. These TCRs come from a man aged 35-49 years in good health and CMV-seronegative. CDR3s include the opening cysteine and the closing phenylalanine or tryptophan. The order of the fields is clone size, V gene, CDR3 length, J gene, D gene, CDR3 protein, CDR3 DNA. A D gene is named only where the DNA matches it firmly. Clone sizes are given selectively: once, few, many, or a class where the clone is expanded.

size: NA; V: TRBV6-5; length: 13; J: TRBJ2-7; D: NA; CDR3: CASTGTLSYEQYF; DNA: TGTGCCAGCACCGGGACACTCTCCTACGAGCAGTACTTC
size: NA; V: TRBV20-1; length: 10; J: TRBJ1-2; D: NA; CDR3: CSASYRGYTF; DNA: TGCAGTGCTAGCTACAGAGGCTACACCTTC
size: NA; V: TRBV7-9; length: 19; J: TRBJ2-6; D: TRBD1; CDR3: CASSLQPGQAVSGANVLTF; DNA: TGTGCCAGCAGCTTACAACCGGGACAGGCGGTATCTGGGGCCAACGTCCTGACTTTC
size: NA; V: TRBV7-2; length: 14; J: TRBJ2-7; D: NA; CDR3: CASSPDSSSYEQYF; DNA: TGTGCCAGCAGCCCCGACAGCTCCTCCTACGAGCAGTACTTC
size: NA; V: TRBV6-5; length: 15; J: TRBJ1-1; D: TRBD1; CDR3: CASGKPGGYDTEAFF; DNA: TGTGCCAGCGGTAAACCAGGGGGCTATGACACTGAAGCTTTCTTT
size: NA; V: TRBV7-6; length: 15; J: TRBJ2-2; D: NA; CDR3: CASLMYGSGAGELFF; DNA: TGTGCCAGCCTTATGTACGGTTCGGGGGCCGGGGAGCTGTTTTTT
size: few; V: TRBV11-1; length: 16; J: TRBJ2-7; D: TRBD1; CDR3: CASSLTGTGVRYEQYF; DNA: TGTGCCAGCAGCTTGACCGGGACAGGGGTTCGTTACGAGCAGTACTTC
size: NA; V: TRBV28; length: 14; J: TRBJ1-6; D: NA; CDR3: CASSFSGLNSPLHF; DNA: TGTGCCAGCAGTTTCTCAGGTTTGAACTCACCCCTCCACTTT
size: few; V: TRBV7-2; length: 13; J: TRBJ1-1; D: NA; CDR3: CASSRQENTEAFF; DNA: TGTGCCAGCAGCCGACAGGAGAACACTGAAGCTTTCTTT
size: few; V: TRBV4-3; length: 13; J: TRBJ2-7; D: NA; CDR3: CASSQDGGREQYF; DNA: TGCGCCAGCAGCCAAGATGGGGGGAGAGAGCAGTACTTC
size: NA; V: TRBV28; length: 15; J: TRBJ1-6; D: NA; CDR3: CASSPGQGKYSPLHF; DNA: TGTGCCAGCAGCCCAGGGCAAGGGAAGTATTCACCCCTCCACTTT
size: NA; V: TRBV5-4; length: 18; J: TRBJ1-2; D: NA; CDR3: CASSISSGWQRYLYGYTF; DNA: TGTGCCAGCAGCATAAGTTCGGGATGGCAGCGCTACCTGTATGGCTACACCTTC